The 14 T cell receptor beta chains reported below all come from one sample, sequenced in a study of cytomegalovirus exposure and HLA in healthy donors. The PCR employed 60 Vbeta primers together with 13 Jbeta primers. Repertoires were generated with immunoSEQ multiplex PCR, while TCRdb's copy carries only in-frame clones and drops some. The sample holds around 130,000 clones, over 6.5% seen once. The sequenced sample consisted of PBMCs. The receptors derive from a woman aged 35 to 49 in good health and CMV-seropositive.

The V call is TRBV5-4, the J call TRBJ2-7; 8 bases match TRBD1. J gave up 11 bases and V 4 bases, and 11 bases lay outside the gene matches. The CDR3 has 13 amino acids. Germline V gene data show CDR1 as SGHNT and CDR2 as YYREEE (reference sequence). The CDR3 loop is CASSIRDRPREYF. CDR3 in DNA: TGTGCCAGCAGCATCCGGGACAGGCCCAGGGAGTACTTC.

The table lists this clone with a few counts. The junction shows a germline mismatch at one end, possibly a read error. The chain joins TRBV4-1 to TRBJ2-2; weak D call: TRBD1 (5 bases). Germline-derived CDR1 and CDR2 are MGHRA and YSYEKL. This CDR3 comprises 14 residues. CDR3: CASRQGAYTGELFF. The CDR3 DNA is TGCGCCAGCAGGCAAGGGGCCTACACCGGGGAGCTGTTTTTT.

This chain uses TRBV2 with TRBJ2-3; 8 bases are a match to TRBD2. Germline V gene data show CDR1 as SNHLY and CDR2 as FYNNEI. This CDR3 comprises 14 residues. The V segment lost 4 bases and the J segment 6 bases; nucleotides outside the gene matches: 6. CDR3 amino acids: CASSVERGPDTQYF. The CDR3 DNA sequence: TGTGCCAGCAGTGTCGAGCGGGGGCCGGATACGCAGTATTTT.

This clone has only a few counts. The chain has TRBV6-5 and TRBJ2-1; D not resolved. Trimming removed 0 bases at V and 0 bases at J, with 9 bases between. The germline V gene encodes CDR1 MNHEY and CDR2 SVGAGI. This CDR3 has 16 amino acids. Written as DNA, the CDR3 is TGTGCCAGCAGTTACTCGAAACTCCCCTCCTACAATGAGCAGTTCTTC. It codes for CASSYSKLPSYNEQFF.

This rearrangement joins TRBV12-5 to TRBJ2-1, with 9 bases identical to TRBD1. The germline CDR1 and CDR2 sequences are LGHNT and FRNRAP. The CDR3 runs 15 residues. The J segment lost 4 bases and the V segment lost 7 bases, leaving 8 bases of the junction unmatched. The CDR3 is CASAFTGGSYNEQFF. As DNA, the CDR3 is TGTGCTAGTGCCTTCACAGGGGGCTCGTACAATGAGCAGTTCTTC.

The chain carries TRBV7-9 and TRBJ1-2; D gene uncertain. Germline values: CDR1 SEHNR, CDR2 FQNEAQ (reference sequence). V was cut by 5 bases and J by 7 bases, with 23 bases left in between. CDR3 size: 16 residues. In nucleotides, the CDR3 is TGTGCCAGCAGCACCTGGACGGCTTTAGAGGGCCGTGGCTACACCTTC. It codes for CASSTWTALEGRGYTF.

The chain couples TRBV6-5 to TRBJ1-2, with D possibly TRBD1 on 5 matching bases. V was shortened by 9 bases and J by 4 bases, with 12 bases between the two germline ends. Germline V gene lookup returns CDR1 MNHEY and CDR2 SVGAGI. The CDR3 sequence is 12 residues long. For the CDR3, the DNA is TGTGCCAGTGCCGGGGGGGGCTATGGCTACACCTTC. Translation gives CASAGGGYGYTF.

CDR3 loop: CASSRTGGINQPQHF. The CDR3 coding sequence is TGTGCCAGCAGCCGGACAGGGGGAATCAATCAGCCCCAGCATTTT. This chain joins TRBV6-1 and TRBJ1-5, with 10 bases that match TRBD1. The J segment lost 3 bases and the V segment lost 6 bases, leaving 5 bases of the junction unmatched. Germline values: CDR1 MNHNS, CDR2 SASEGT. CDR3 length: 15 residues.

This clone was seen only a few times. The rearrangement links TRBV6-5 to TRBJ2-5; 7 bases line up with TRBD2. The trim removed 7 bases at V and 9 bases at J, leaving 8 bases unmatched. CDR1 MNHEY and CDR2 SVGAGI come from the germline V gene. The CDR3 loop spans 12 amino acids. CDR3 sequence reads: CASNSGRESQYF. CDR3 bases: TGTGCCAGCAACTCAGGGCGGGAGTCCCAGTACTTC.

V is TRBV23-1 and J is TRBJ1-6; no definite D call. TRBV23-1 is noted as an ORF with a role that remains uncertain. V was clipped by 2 bases and J by 9 bases, with 14 bases between them. CDR3 length: 15 amino acids. The CDR3 coding sequence is TGCGCCAGCAGTCAAAATGCGAACCTCGGTTCACCCCTCCACTTT. Its protein is CASSQNANLGSPLHF.

This clone was detected only a few times. The chain recombines TRBV7-9 with TRBJ1-1; maybe TRBD1 (5 bases). The length of the CDR3 is 14 residues. Germline CDR1 reads SEHNR; CDR2 reads FQNEAQ (reference sequence). Trimming pared 1 base from V and 4 bases from J, leaving 10 bases between. CDR3 loop: CASSLDGGSTEAFF. In DNA form, the CDR3 reads TGTGCCAGCAGCTTAGACGGGGGGAGCACTGAAGCTTTCTTT.

This clone appeared a few times. The CDR3 coding sequence is TGTGCCAGCAGCGGGGGGAGGTCCTACGAGCAGTACTTC. Encoded protein: CASSGGRSYEQYF. V is TRBV5-4 and J is TRBJ2-7, with D perhaps TRBD2 (6 bases). Germline V gene lookup returns CDR1 SGHNT and CDR2 YYREEE (reference sequence). The V and J ends lost 4 bases and 1 base respectively, with 9 bases between them. This CDR3 region has 13 residues.

Worth noting for this clone: The sample holds other DNA sequences that translate to the same CDR3. The V call is TRBV7-9, the J call TRBJ2-2, with TRBD1 matching over 7 bases. The trim removed 6 bases at V and 2 bases at J, leaving 12 bases unmatched. Germline assignment: CDR1 SEHNR and CDR2 FQNEAQ (reference sequence). CDR3 length equals 17 residues. The CDR3 loop reads CASRQAPGTVNTGELFF. CDR3 DNA sequence: TGTGCCAGCAGGCAAGCCCCCGGGACAGTAAACACCGGGGAGCTGTTTTTT.

The table lists this clone with a few counts. The chain links TRBV5-1 to TRBJ2-7, with TRBD1 matching over 9 bases. Germline CDR1 reads SGHRS; CDR2 reads YFSETQ. Losses at the gene ends were 7 bases for V and 4 bases for J; bases not matched to a gene: 6. This CDR3 is 13 amino acids long. CDR3 nucleotide sequence: TGCGCCAGCGGCCCGGACAGGGGATACGAGCAGTACTTC. Translation: CASGPDRGYEQYF.